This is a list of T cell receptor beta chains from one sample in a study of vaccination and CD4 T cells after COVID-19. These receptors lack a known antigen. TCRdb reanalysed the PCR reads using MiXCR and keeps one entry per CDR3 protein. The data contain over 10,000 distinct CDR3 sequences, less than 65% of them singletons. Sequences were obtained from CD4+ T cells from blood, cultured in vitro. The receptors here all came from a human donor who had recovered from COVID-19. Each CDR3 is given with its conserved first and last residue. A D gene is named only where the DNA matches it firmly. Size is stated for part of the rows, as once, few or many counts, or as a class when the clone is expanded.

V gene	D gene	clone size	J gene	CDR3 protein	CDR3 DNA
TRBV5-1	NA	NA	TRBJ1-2	CASSPVGRATYGYTF	TGCGCCAGCAGCCCGGTAGGCAGGGCCACCTATGGCTACACCTTC
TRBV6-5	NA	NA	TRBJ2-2	CASSYSSYGGGTGELFF	TGTGCCAGCAGTTACTCAAGTTATGGGGGCGGCACCGGGGAGCTGTTTTTT
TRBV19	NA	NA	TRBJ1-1	CASSMDGLANTEAFF	TGTGCCAGTAGCATGGATGGATTAGCGAACACTGAAGCTTTCTTT
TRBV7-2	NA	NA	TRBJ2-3	CASSSSALAQYF	TGTGCCAGCAGCTCCTCCGCCCTCGCGCAGTATTTT
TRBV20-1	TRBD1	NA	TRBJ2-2	CSARKGRGLTGTGELFF	TGCAGTGCTAGAAAGGGCAGGGGGCTAACTGGCACCGGGGAGCTGTTTTTT
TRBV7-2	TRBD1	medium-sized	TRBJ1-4	CASSTSGTGFEKLFF	TGTGCCAGCAGCACTTCTGGGACAGGATTTGAAAAACTGTTTTTT
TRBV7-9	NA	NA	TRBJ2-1	CASSPEGGGLDEQFF	TGTGCCAGCAGCCCCGAGGGGGGGGGGCTCGATGAGCAGTTCTTC
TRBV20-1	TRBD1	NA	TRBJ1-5	CSASDDRGGQPQHF	TGCAGTGCTAGTGACGACAGGGGCGGACAGCCCCAGCATTTT
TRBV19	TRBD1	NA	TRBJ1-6	CASMRQGDNSPLHF	TGTGCCAGTATGAGACAGGGGGATAATTCACCCCTCCACTTT
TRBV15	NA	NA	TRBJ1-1	CATSRKSGAPNTEAFF	TGTGCCACCAGCAGGAAGTCAGGGGCCCCTAACACTGAAGCTTTCTTT
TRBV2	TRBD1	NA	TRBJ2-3	CASSPNGQGSDTQYF	TGTGCCAGCAGTCCGAATGGACAGGGGTCAGATACGCAGTATTTT
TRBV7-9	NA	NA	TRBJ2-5	CASSPTGAPPQETQYF	TGTGCCAGCAGCCCGACGGGAGCCCCCCCCCAAGAGACCCAGTACTTC
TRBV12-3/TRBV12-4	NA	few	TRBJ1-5	CASSLGRAEQPQHF	TGTGCCAGCAGTTTAGGGCGGGCAGAACAGCCCCAGCATTTT
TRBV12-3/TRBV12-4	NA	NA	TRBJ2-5	CASSTRQSQETQYF	TGTGCCAGCTCCACCCGACAGAGTCAAGAGACCCAGTACTTC
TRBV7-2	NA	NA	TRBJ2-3	CASSFLGGGTDTQYF	TGTGCCAGCAGCTTTCTAGGAGGGGGCACAGATACGCAGTATTTT
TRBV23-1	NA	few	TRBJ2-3	CASSQSWTERYTQYF	TGCGCCAGCAGTCAATCCTGGACAGAGAGATATACGCAGTATTTT
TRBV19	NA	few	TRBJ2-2	CASSIIPLGANTGELFF	TGTGCCAGTAGTATCATACCACTAGGAGCGAACACCGGGGAGCTGTTTTTT
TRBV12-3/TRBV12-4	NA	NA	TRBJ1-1	CASSLARGTEAFF	TGTGCCAGCAGTTTAGCACGGGGCACTGAAGCTTTCTTT
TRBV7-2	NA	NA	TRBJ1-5	CASSLGGNSNQPQHF	TGTGCCAGCAGCTTAGGGGGCAATAGCAATCAGCCCCAGCATTTT
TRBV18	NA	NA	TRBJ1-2	CASSPKGGAQAVSYGYTF	TGTGCCAGCTCACCAAAGGGCGGCGCCCAAGCCGTCTCCTATGGCTACACCTTC
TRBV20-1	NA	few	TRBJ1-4	CSATGPNEKLFF	TGCAGTGCTACCGGGCCGAATGAAAAACTGTTTTTT
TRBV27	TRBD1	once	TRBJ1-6	CASYRDRDSPLHF	TGTGCCAGCTACCGGGACAGGGATTCACCCCTCCACTTT
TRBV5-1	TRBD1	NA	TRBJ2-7	CASSETGGLMGEQYF	TGCGCCAGCAGCGAGACAGGGGGCCTCATGGGCGAGCAGTACTTC
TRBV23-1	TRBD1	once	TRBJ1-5	CASTHRGPTLNQPQHF	TGCGCCAGCACCCACAGGGGACCCACCCTAAATCAGCCCCAGCATTTT
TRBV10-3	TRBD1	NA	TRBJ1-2	CAISGMTGTGYTF	TGTGCCATCAGTGGCATGACAGGGACGGGCTACACCTTC
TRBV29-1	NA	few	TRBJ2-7	CSVELSYEQYF	TGCAGCGTTGAACTCTCCTACGAGCAGTACTTC
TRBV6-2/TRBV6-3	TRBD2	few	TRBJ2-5	CASSYVWGGETQYF	TGTGCCAGCAGTTACGTCTGGGGGGGAGAGACCCAGTACTTC
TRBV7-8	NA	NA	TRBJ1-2	CASSLARDYGYTF	TGTGCCAGCAGCTTAGCCCGGGATTATGGCTACACCTTC
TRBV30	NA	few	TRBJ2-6	CVASSGANVLTF	TGTGTGGCCTCCTCTGGGGCCAACGTCCTGACTTTC
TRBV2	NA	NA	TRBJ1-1	CASTLSQVGTEAFF	TGTGCCAGCACTCTCTCGCAAGTGGGCACTGAAGCTTTCTTT
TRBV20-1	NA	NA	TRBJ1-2	CSATRGGGRDGYTF	TGCAGTGCTACCCGAGGTGGAGGGAGGGATGGCTACACCTTC
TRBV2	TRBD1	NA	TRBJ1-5	CASSEAGTGAKGNQPQHF	TGTGCCAGCAGTGAAGCAGGGACAGGGGCCAAGGGCAATCAGCCCCAGCATTTT
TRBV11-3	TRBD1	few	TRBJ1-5	CASSPTGNNQPQHF	TGTGCCAGCAGCCCGACAGGGAACAATCAGCCCCAGCATTTT
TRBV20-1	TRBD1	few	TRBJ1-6	CSARDRQGENSPLHF	TGCAGTGCTAGAGATAGACAGGGTGAGAATTCACCCCTCCACTTT
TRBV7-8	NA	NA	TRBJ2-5	CASSLRAWGETQYF	TGTGCCAGCAGCTTAAGGGCGTGGGGGGAGACCCAGTACTTC
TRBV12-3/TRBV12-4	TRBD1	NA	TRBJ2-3	CASSPGQGLTDTQYF	TGTGCCAGCAGCCCTGGACAGGGGCTCACAGATACGCAGTATTTT
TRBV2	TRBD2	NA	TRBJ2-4	CASSDPAGGFLRIQYF	TGTGCCAGCAGTGACCCAGCGGGGGGGTTCCTACGCATTCAGTACTTC
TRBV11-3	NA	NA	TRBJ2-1	CASSLIYSSPFF	TGTGCCAGCAGCTTAATCTACTCATCGCCGTTCTTC
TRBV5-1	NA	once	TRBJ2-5	CASTKTGRGKETQYF	TGCGCCAGCACCAAAACAGGGAGGGGAAAAGAGACCCAGTACTTC
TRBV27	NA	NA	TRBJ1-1	CASSSRMNTEAFF	TGTGCCAGCAGTAGCAGGATGAACACTGAAGCTTTCTTT
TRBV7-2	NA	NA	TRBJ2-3	CASSPQGYTQYF	TGTGCCAGCAGCCCTCAGGGGTATACGCAGTATTTT
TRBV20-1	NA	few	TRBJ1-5	CSAREMGDQPQHF	TGCAGTGCTAGAGAGATGGGGGATCAGCCCCAGCATTTT
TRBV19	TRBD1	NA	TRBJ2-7	CASTGPGGYEQYF	TGTGCCAGTACTGGGCCAGGGGGCTACGAGCAGTACTTC
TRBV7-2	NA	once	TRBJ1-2	CASSLLLSGGYTF	TGTGCCAGCAGCTTACTTTTATCAGGGGGCTACACCTTC
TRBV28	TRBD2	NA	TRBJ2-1	CASSETGTSGQEQFF	TGTGCCAGCAGTGAAACCGGGACTAGCGGACAGGAGCAGTTCTTC
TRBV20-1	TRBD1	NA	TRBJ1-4	CSAKVPGGGEKLFF	TGCAGTGCTAAGGTTCCAGGGGGTGGTGAAAAACTGTTTTTT
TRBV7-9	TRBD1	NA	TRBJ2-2	CASSLARGQTGELFF	TGTGCCAGCAGCTTAGCCAGGGGGCAGACCGGGGAGCTGTTTTTT
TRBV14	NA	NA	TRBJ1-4	CASSQGFTATNEKLFF	TGTGCCAGCAGCCAAGGTTTCACAGCAACTAATGAAAAACTGTTTTTT
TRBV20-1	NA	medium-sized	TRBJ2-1	CSARDQEHEQFF	TGCAGTGCTAGAGATCAGGAGCATGAGCAGTTCTTC
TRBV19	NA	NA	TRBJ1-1	CASSNSGAPRAFF	TGTGCCAGTAGTAACTCAGGGGCCCCAAGAGCTTTCTTT
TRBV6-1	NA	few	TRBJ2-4	CASSVRGGTQIQYF	TGTGCCAGCAGTGTTCGCGGGGGCACGCAAATTCAGTACTTC
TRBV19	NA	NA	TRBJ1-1	CASSIVTRNTEAFF	TGTGCCAGTAGTATAGTAACAAGGAACACTGAAGCTTTCTTT
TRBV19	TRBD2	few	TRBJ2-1	CASSTRLAGKAYNEQFF	TGTGCCAGTAGTACGCGACTAGCGGGAAAGGCCTACAATGAGCAGTTCTTC
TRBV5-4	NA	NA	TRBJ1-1	CASSPGHTNTEAFF	TGTGCCAGCAGCCCGGGACATACGAACACTGAAGCTTTCTTT
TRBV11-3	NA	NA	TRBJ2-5	CASSLDEGQLSGRLSQETQYF	TGTGCCAGCAGCTTAGATGAAGGACAGCTGTCGGGACGGCTTTCCCAAGAGACCCAGTACTTC